Following are 4 T cell receptor beta chains from one sample sequenced in a study of blood T cells in healthy people across ages (dated by TCRdb to between 2014 and 2016). The library was produced with 5' RACE. The sequencing machine was an Illumina HiSeq 2500. A second PCR of about 7 to 12 cycles was performed with a sample-barcoded 5' primer and a J-beta primer mix. Clones were called with MiXCR by TCRdb after fastp trimmed the public reads at Q25, and only in-frame beta chains were retained. Rows merge per CDR3 protein into single entries with the most common DNA and genes. Within this sample are 550,000 to 750,000 distinct CDR3 sequences, with around 20% of them counted one time only. The ten largest clones take up more than 3% of the sample. Sequencing was performed on blood. The origin of the receptors is a man between 65 and 85 years old in good health.

Note on this clonotype: A much larger clonotype is one base distant, so this may be a read error. The chain carries TRBV10-3 and TRBJ2-5, with D tentatively TRBD2 (5 bases). From germline, CDR1 is ENHRY and CDR2 SYGVKD. The CDR3 is 17 amino acids. Here the CDR3 DNA reads TGTGCCATCAGTGAGGGCCTACCGGGATCTCTTCAAGAGACCCATTACTTC. It yields the protein CAISEGLPGSLQETHYF.

This chain links TRBV29-1 with TRBJ2-5, with TRBD2 matching over 7 bases. Germline values: CDR1 SQVTM, CDR2 ANQGSEA. CDR3 size: 10 residues. J lost 5 bases, V lost 7 bases, and 1 base had no gene match. The CDR3 region has the DNA TGCAGCGGAGCGGGGGAGACCCAGTACTTC. This codes for CSGAGETQYF.

The rearrangement joins TRBV12-3 or TRBV12-4 to TRBJ2-3, with D possibly TRBD2 on 6 matching bases. The CDR3 runs to 15 residues. Trimming took 5 bases from V and 5 from J, leaving 17 bases between them. This CDR3 reads CASSLGTPSLDTQYF. The CDR3 DNA follows: TGTGCCAGCAGTCTCGGGACTCCAAGTCTAGATACGCAGTATTTT.

V and J are TRBV4-1 and TRBJ1-5; D uncertain. CDR1 is MGHRA and CDR2 is YSYEKL in the germline V gene. Trimming stripped 1 base from V and 4 bases from J, with 8 bases between. This CDR3 has 14 residues. The CDR3 DNA reads as TGCGCCAGCAGCCAAGCTACCCATAATCAGCCCCAGCATTTT. Protein sequence: CASSQATHNQPQHF.